This TCR beta chain was recorded in a study of blood T cell repertoires in COVID-19. At the level of the study: Italy, Spain and the United States were the sources of the convalescent and acute COVID-19 samples.

Profiled with immunoSEQ multiplex PCR; TCRdb holds only in-frame clones, not every one. Of about 300,000 clones in the sample, 90% were seen once. Seattle enrolled patients during active infection and tracked them longitudinally. CDR3 length: 14 amino acids. Unmatched junction bases numbered 8, after V lost 4 bases and J lost 7 bases. CDR1 and CDR2 (germline): GTSNPN, SVGIG (reference sequence). This TCR derives from a woman between 25 and 40 years old with COVID-19, enrolled during active disease. This sequence joins TRBV30 and TRBJ2-2; 8 bases fit TRBD1. Sequencing was carried out using peripheral blood. The CDR3 coding sequence is TGTGCCTGGAATTTAGGACAGGGTGGCGGGGAGCTGTTTTTT. Translating it yields CAWNLGQGGGELFF. Full variable domain (missing parts from reference TRBV30 and TRBJ2-2): SQTIHQWPATLVQPVGSPLSLECTVEGTSNPNLYWYRQAAGRGLQLLFYSVGIGQISSEVPQNLSASRPQDRQFILSSKKLLLSDSGFYLCAWNLGQGGGELFFGEGSRLTVL.